The 13 T cell receptor beta chains in this list originate from one sample, sequenced in a study of cytomegalovirus exposure and HLA in healthy donors. PCR amplification relied on 60 Vbeta primers (plus 13 Jbeta primers). TCRdb keeps only in-frame clones here, not all; method: immunoSEQ multiplex PCR. The sample lists 120,000 to 150,000 clones; 76% were seen once. Sequenced: PBMCs. Source of these receptors: a man aged 40-49 years in good health and CMV-seronegative.

This chain uses TRBV14 with TRBJ2-1; possible D gene TRBD2, 6 bases. The CDR3 consists of 14 residues. In germline, CDR1 is SGHDN, CDR2 FVKESK. V lost 4 bases and J lost 2, with 9 bases in between. CDR3 bases: TGTGCCAGCAGCCCGAGGGAGGCCTACAATGAGCAGTTCTTC. As protein: CASSPREAYNEQFF.

This clone was seen a few times. The chain has TRBV4-1 and TRBJ2-1; D might be TRBD2 (6 bases). V was cut by 7 bases and J by 4 bases, with 23 bases left in between. CDR1 is MGHRA and CDR2 is YSYEKL in the germline V gene. There are 17 residues in the CDR3. This CDR3 reads CASTWRLEAAQYNEQFF. As DNA, the CDR3 is TGCGCCAGCACATGGCGACTAGAGGCGGCACAATACAATGAGCAGTTCTTC.

This CDR3 is CASSLVPRRSSGYEQYF. CDR3 sequence (DNA): TGTGCCAGCAGCTTGGTGCCCAGGAGGTCGAGCGGCTACGAGCAGTACTTC. The chain carries TRBV5-8 and TRBJ2-7, with D maybe TRBD2 (5 bases). CDR3 size: 17 residues. Germline values: CDR1 SGHTS, CDR2 YDEGEE. V was pared by 0 bases and J by 3 bases, with 19 bases between.

The V and J genes are TRBV11-2 and TRBJ2-6; 7 bases match TRBD1. The V and J ends lost 3 bases and 1 base, in that order; junction bases with no gene match: 6. Germline CDR1 reads SGHAT; CDR2 reads FQNNGV. There are 17 residues in the CDR3. The CDR3 spells CASSFLGQPSGANVLTF. The DNA for the CDR3 is TGTGCCAGCAGCTTCTTGGGACAGCCATCTGGGGCCAACGTCCTGACTTTC.

V and J are TRBV13 and TRBJ2-7; 8 bases match TRBD2. CDR3 length: 12 amino acids. Germline V CDR1 and CDR2: PRHDT, FYEKMQ (reference sequence). Losses at the gene ends were 8 bases for V and 3 bases for J; bases not matched to a gene: 3. Here the CDR3 reads CASGAGDYEQYF. CDR3 nucleotide sequence: TGTGCCAGCGGAGCGGGGGACTACGAGCAGTACTTC.

The rearrangement uses TRBV6-7 and TRBJ2-7; TRBD2 matches 13 bases. TRBV6-7 is an ORF, with its function uncertain. V dropped 4 bases and J dropped 0; count of bases not matched to a gene: 6. The CDR3 contains 17 residues. For the CDR3, the DNA is TGTGCCAGCAGTTTCGGACTAGCGGGGGAGAACTCCTACGAGCAGTACTTC. The encoded protein is CASSFGLAGENSYEQYF.

The CDR3 region is CASSTERQGNQPQHF. CDR3 DNA: TGTGCCAGCAGCACCGAGAGACAAGGCAATCAGCCCCAGCATTTT. The J gene is TRBJ1-5, the V gene TRBV7-2, with unresolved D. Germline lookup yields CDR1 SGHTA and CDR2 FQGNSA. Trimming removed 5 bases at V and 2 bases at J, with 13 bases between. The CDR3 has 15 amino acids.

The table lists this clone with a count of one. The chain is built from TRBV18 and TRBJ1-5, with 10 bases lining up with TRBD1. Germline CDR1 is KGHSH and CDR2 is LQKENI. The CDR3 sequence is 17 residues long. V lost 3 bases and J lost 2; bases outside the gene matches: 7. The CDR3: CASSPVSGTGGNQPQHF. The CDR3, as DNA: TGTGCCAGCTCACCGGTAAGCGGGACAGGGGGCAATCAGCCCCAGCATTTT.

This sequence joins TRBV2 and TRBJ1-1, with 7 bases that match TRBD1. V gave up 4 bases and J gave up 5 bases; unmatched junction bases: 7. This CDR3 is 14 amino acids long. Germline V gene sequence: CDR1 SNHLY, CDR2 FYNNEI. This CDR3 reads CASSVLEGATEAFF. The CDR3 nucleotides read TGTGCCAGCAGTGTTCTGGAGGGGGCGACTGAAGCTTTCTTT.

This chain links TRBV9 with TRBJ2-3; 12 bases fit TRBD2. The V gene's germline CDR1 is SGDLS and CDR2 YYNGEE. CDR3 length: 15 residues. The J segment lost 14 bases and the V segment lost 4 bases, leaving 14 bases of the junction unmatched. CDR3 nucleotides: TGTGCCAGCAGCTCCCGACTAGCGGGAGAGGCAAGACTGTATTTT. Its protein is CASSSRLAGEARLYF. Variable domain in full (rest from reference TRBV9 and TRBJ2-3): DSGVTQTPKHLITATGQRVTLRCSPRSGDLSVYWYQQSLDQGLQFLIQYYNGEERAKGNILERFSAQQFPDLHSELNLSSLELGDSALYFCASSSRLAGEARLYFGPGTRLTVL.

This clone showed up just a few times. The CDR3 DNA reads as TGTGCCAGCAGTAAGGACAGGAGGGATGAAAAACTGTTTTTT. Translating gives CASSKDRRDEKLFF. This chain links TRBV6-5 with TRBJ1-4; 7 bases are a match to TRBD1. Germline CDR1 reads MNHEY; CDR2 reads SVGAGI. The CDR3 has 14 amino acids. J gave up 6 bases and V 5 bases, and 6 bases lay outside the gene matches.

This clone showed up just once. The rearrangement joins TRBV10-2 to TRBJ1-1; 12 nucleotides agree with TRBD1. Germline V gene sequence: CDR1 WSHSY, CDR2 SAAADI. V was clipped by 6 bases and J by 1 base; unmatched bases: 0. The CDR3 contains 14 residues. DNA of the CDR3: TGCGCCAGCAGGGGACAGGGGGCGAACACTGAAGCTTTCTTT. It encodes CASRGQGANTEAFF.

V usage is TRBV6-5 and J usage is TRBJ1-1, with TRBD1 matching over 7 bases. With V trimmed by 9 bases and J by 0 bases, 4 bases remained unmatched. The CDR3 sequence is 13 residues long. The germline gives CDR1 MNHEY, CDR2 SVGAGI. The CDR3 bases are TGTGCCAGTGGACAGGTAGTGAACACTGAAGCTTTCTTT. It is translated as CASGQVVNTEAFF.